The present T cell receptor beta chain was sequenced within a study of T cells in localized non-small cell lung cancer. Some clones are missing from TCRdb's copy, which holds only in-frame ones; the method was immunoSEQ multiplex PCR. In the table there are roughly 38,000 clones, roughly nine tenths of which are singletons. For this clone: The antigen remains undetermined.

Whole-study findings and limits: Adjacent lung had a median about 60 of the 100 largest tumor clones. Heterogeneity remains possible because sequencing was limited to only one tumor region. Tumor showed lower T cell clonality than uninvolved adjacent lung, where it was highest.

Trimming removed 4 bases from V and 0 bases from J, with 16 bases in between. The CDR3 loop spans 16 amino acids. Germline-derived CDR1 and CDR2 are MNHNS and SASEGT. The chain is built from TRBV6-1 and TRBJ2-7; a possible D gene is TRBD1 (6 bases). The TCR was taken from a woman aged 18-55 years with stage III lung adenocarcinoma. The sequences come from peripheral blood, collected before any cancer treatment. CDR3 in amino acids: CASSVNDRDNSYEQYF. Written as DNA, the CDR3 is TGTGCCAGCAGTGTCAATGACCGGGACAACTCCTACGAGCAGTACTTC.